This T cell receptor (beta chain) originates from a study of cytomegalovirus exposure and HLA in healthy donors. In regard to this clone: As yet, its antigen is unknown.

Study findings and constraints: The study flagged roughly 150 TCR beta chains as cytomegalovirus-associated. The majority of CMV-associated TCR beta chains were reported as apparently HLA-restricted in a later analysis.

With 60 Vbeta and 13 Jbeta primers, the PCR was carried out. Libraries were prepared by immunoSEQ multiplex PCR; TCRdb keeps only in-frame clonotypes and omits some of them. Of approximately 140,000 clones listed, around 79% are singletons. CDR3 size: 13 residues. Germline CDR1 MNHNY, CDR2 SVGAGI (reference sequence). V lost 2 bases and J lost 3, with 7 bases in between. The receptor was derived from a human donor in good health. Sample: PBMCs. The chain employs TRBV6-6 and TRBJ1-2; D remains ambiguous. CDR3 residues: CASSYVADYGYTF. The CDR3 DNA reads TGTGCCAGCAGTTACGTGGCTGACTATGGCTACACCTTC.